This paragraph reports one T cell receptor beta chain. The repertoire was sequenced with immunoSEQ multiplex PCR; TCRdb's copy has only in-frame clones and lacks some. The sample gives more than 60,000 clones, around 97% of which show up once; 1.5% to 2% is in the top ten. These data come from a study of cytomegalovirus exposure and HLA in healthy donors. Input material: PBMCs. This receptor was taken from a woman aged 18-29 years in good health and CMV-seropositive.

The CDR3 bases are TGTGCCAGCAGGGCTTGGGGACAGACGTCCTACGAGCAGTACTTC. It is translated as CASRAWGQTSYEQYF. The rearrangement uses TRBV28 and TRBJ2-7; 7 nucleotides line up with TRBD1. J was trimmed by 1 base and V by 6 bases; bases with no gene match: 9. This CDR3 has 15 amino acids. Per the germline V gene, CDR1 is MDHEN and CDR2 is SYDVKM.